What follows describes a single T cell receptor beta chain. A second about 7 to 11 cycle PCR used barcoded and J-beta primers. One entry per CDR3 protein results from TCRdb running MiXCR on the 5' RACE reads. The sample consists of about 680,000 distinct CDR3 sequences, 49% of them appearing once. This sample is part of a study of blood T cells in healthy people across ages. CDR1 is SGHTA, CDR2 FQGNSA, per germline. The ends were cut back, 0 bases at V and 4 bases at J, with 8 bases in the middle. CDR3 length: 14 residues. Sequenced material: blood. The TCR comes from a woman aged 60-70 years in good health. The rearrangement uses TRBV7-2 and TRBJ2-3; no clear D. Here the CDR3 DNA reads TGTGCCAGCAGCTTAGCAGGCAGGCCAGATACGCAGTATTTT. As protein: CASSLAGRPDTQYF.